These 15 T cell receptor beta chains share one sample of origin, sequenced in a study of CD8+ T cells in alopecia areata. The sequencing template was cDNA reverse transcribed from extracted RNA. Produced via immunoSEQ multiplex PCR; TCRdb's table is partial and in-frame only. The sample includes tens of thousands of clones, 55% seen only once; the top ten take less than 50%. Material: NKG2D-high CD8+ T cells sorted from blood. These receptors were taken from a human donor with alopecia areata.

This chain connects TRBV4-1 to TRBJ1-1; perhaps TRBD1 as D (5 bases). This CDR3 has 14 amino acids. Per the germline V gene, CDR1 is MGHRA and CDR2 is YSYEKL. V was pared by 1 base and J by 1 base, with 7 bases between. The DNA for the CDR3 is TGCGCCAGCAGCCAAGGTCAGGGGAACACTGAAGCTTTCTTT. Translating it yields CASSQGQGNTEAFF.

There are a few counts of this clone. The chain couples TRBV7-9 to TRBJ2-1, with TRBD2 matching 7 bases. The V and J ends lost 5 bases and 3 bases, in that order; junction bases with no gene match: 4. CDR1 and CDR2 (germline): SEHNR, FQNEAQ (reference sequence). The CDR3 runs to 14 residues. CDR3 amino acids: CASSPGGGYNEQFF. Here the CDR3 DNA reads TGTGCCAGCAGCCCCGGCGGGGGCTACAATGAGCAGTTCTTC.

The CDR3 DNA is TGTGCCAGCAGTTTACGCGGGCCCTACGAGCAGTACTTC. Protein sequence: CASSLRGPYEQYF. The gene calls are TRBV27 and TRBJ2-7, with a possible D match to TRBD2 (5 bases). V lost 2 bases, J lost 2 bases, and 7 bases lay in between. The CDR3 runs to 13 residues. CDR1 is MNHEY, CDR2 SMNVEV, per germline (reference sequence).

This clone was seen a handful of times. This rearrangement joins TRBV5-1 to TRBJ2-7; D might be TRBD2 (6 bases). Per the germline V gene, CDR1 is SGHRS and CDR2 is YFSETQ. The ends were cut back, 2 bases at V and 4 bases at J, with 13 bases in the middle. The CDR3 totals 14 residues. CDR3 nucleotide sequence: TGCGCCAGCAGCTTCGCGGGAAGGGCGTACGAGCAGTACTTC. Its translation: CASSFAGRAYEQYF.

This clone was picked up a small number of times. The chain couples TRBV7-2 to TRBJ2-1; no clear D. CDR1 is SGHTA, CDR2 FQGNSA, per germline. Trimming shortened V by 3 bases and J by 8 bases, and 8 bases separated the two germline ends. The CDR3 extends over 12 amino acids. CDR3 nucleotides: TGTGCCAGCAGCTTCGGGTCCTATGAGCAGTTCTTC. Translated, it gives CASSFGSYEQFF.

The V and J genes are TRBV7-8 and TRBJ2-1, with D tentatively TRBD2 (7 bases). CDR3 length: 14 residues. Per germline, CDR1 SGHVS and CDR2 FQNEAQ. V was pared by 5 bases and J by 7 bases, with 15 bases between. CDR3 amino acids: CASSHLGGGNEQFF. Written as DNA, the CDR3 is TGTGCCAGCAGCCACCTAGGGGGAGGGAATGAGCAGTTCTTC.

This chain joins TRBV27 and TRBJ1-2, with D possibly matching TRBD1 (5 bases). This CDR3 spans 13 amino acids. The V end was cut by 0 bases, the J end by 6 bases, with 8 bases between. Germline V CDR1 and CDR2: MNHEY, SMNVEV (reference sequence). The CDR3 region has the DNA TGTGCCAGCAGTTTATCGGGGACCCATGGCTACACCTTC. It encodes CASSLSGTHGYTF.

CDR3 sequence (DNA): TGTGCCAGCAGTTACAGGGGGCCGAACACCGGGGAGCTGTTTTTT. Residues: CASSYRGPNTGELFF. The genes are TRBV28 and TRBJ2-2, with 9 positions matching TRBD1. V trimming: 4 bases; J trimming: 0 bases; junction bases outside the gene matches: 0. Germline V lookup: CDR1 MDHEN, CDR2 SYDVKM. This CDR3 comprises 15 residues.

By share, this clone ranks as medium-sized. The gene calls are TRBV30 and TRBJ2-2; D remains unclear. This CDR3 has 12 residues. The V gene lost 2 bases and the J gene lost 5 bases, with 6 bases spanning the gap. Per germline, CDR1 GTSNPN and CDR2 SVGIG (reference sequence). CDR3 protein: CAWSPWTGELFF. The CDR3 region has the DNA TGTGCCTGGAGTCCGTGGACCGGGGAGCTGTTTTTT.

This clone has a single count. The rearrangement links TRBV15 to TRBJ2-7, with TRBD2 matching 7 bases. The CDR3 runs 18 residues. The ends lost 3 bases at V and 0 bases at J; junction bases unmatched: 14. Germline assignment: CDR1 LNHNV and CDR2 YYDKDF (reference sequence). The CDR3 reads CATSSFPGLIMSSYEQYF. DNA for the CDR3: TGTGCCACCAGCAGCTTTCCGGGACTAATTATGAGCTCCTACGAGCAGTACTTC.

The V gene is TRBV29-1, the J gene TRBJ1-1, with D perhaps matching TRBD1 (5 bases). The V end lost 3 bases, the J end lost 1 base, and 6 bases lay between the germline ends. The CDR3 consists of 12 residues. The V gene's germline CDR1 is SQVTM and CDR2 ANQGSEA. Written as DNA, the CDR3 is TGCAGCGTTGAGGGGGGGAACACTGAAGCTTTCTTT. It specifies CSVEGGNTEAFF.

This clone was seen once. This sequence joins TRBV28 and TRBJ2-7; D ambiguous. Germline V lookup: CDR1 MDHEN, CDR2 SYDVKM. Trimming removed 4 bases from V and 7 bases from J, with 8 bases in between. The CDR3 totals 11 residues. CDR3: CASSSNSEQYF. In DNA form, the CDR3 reads TGTGCCAGCAGTTCCAATAGTGAGCAGTACTTC.

This clone was detected a few times. This chain links TRBV29-1 with TRBJ2-1; TRBD1 agrees at 7 bases. Germline V gene lookup returns CDR1 SQVTM and CDR2 ANQGSEA. CDR3 length: 13 amino acids. V lost 3 bases and J lost 3; bases outside the gene matches: 2. The CDR3 sequence: CSVEGQIYNEQFF. For the CDR3, the DNA is TGCAGCGTTGAGGGACAGATCTACAATGAGCAGTTCTTC.

The rearrangement joins TRBV29-1 to TRBJ1-2, with a possible D match to TRBD1 (6 bases). In germline, CDR1 is SQVTM, CDR2 ANQGSEA. Trimming took 0 bases from V and 3 from J, leaving 14 bases between them. This CDR3 comprises 15 residues. For the CDR3, the DNA is TGCAGCGTTGAAGATGTGGCAGGGGCCGACTATGGCTACACCTTC. Translated: CSVEDVAGADYGYTF.

The genes are TRBV5-1 and TRBJ1-1; D is perhaps TRBD1 (6 bases). V gave up 4 bases and J gave up 6 bases, with 16 bases separating them. Germline V gene data show CDR1 as SGHRS and CDR2 as YFSETQ. The CDR3 sequence is 14 residues long. The CDR3 loop is CASSPWGQDAEAFF. The CDR3 nucleotides are TGCGCCAGCAGCCCCTGGGGGCAGGATGCTGAAGCTTTCTTT.